Listed below are T cell receptor beta chains from one sample, sequenced in a study of T-cell reconstitution after alpha-beta-depleted transplantation in children. TCRdb fed the PCR reads into MiXCR, producing one record per CDR3 protein. This sample carries nearly 400,000 distinct CDR3 sequences, roughly 20% of them seen once, and the ten largest clones take 3% to 4%. The material was PBMCs from the stem cell graft donor, obtained from the stem cell graft. The receptor set was obtained from a human donor who donated a stem cell graft to a child with acute myeloid leukemia. Each CDR3 is given with its conserved first and last residue. D genes are given only for firm matches. Size values are once, few and many counts, or a class for expanded clones, and some rows have none.

j_call d_call v_call clone_size cdr3_nt cdr3_aa
TRBJ2-7 TRBD1 TRBV4-1 few TGCGCCAGCAGCCAGGACAGGGGATACTACGAGCAGTACTTC CASSQDRGYYEQYF
TRBJ1-6 - TRBV6-1 - TGTGCCAGCAGCCTTGGGGCAGATCTCAATTCACCCCTCCACTTT CASSLGADLNSPLHF
TRBJ1-6 TRBD1 TRBV6-5 few TGTGCCAGCAGTTACTCGAATTCCGCAGGACAGGGAAATTCACCCCTCCACTTT CASSYSNSAGQGNSPLHF
TRBJ2-7 TRBD1 TRBV4-1 - TGCGCCAGCAGCCCAGGACAGGGCCAAACCTACGAGCAGTACTTC CASSPGQGQTYEQYF
TRBJ2-3 TRBD1 TRBV28 - TGTGCCAGCAGTTCGAACAGGGGAATGAGCACAGATACGCAGTATTTT CASSSNRGMSTDTQYF
TRBJ2-7 - TRBV6-5 few TGTGCCAGCAGTTACTCGACCGAGTACGAGCAGTACTTC CASSYSTEYEQYF
TRBJ2-1 - TRBV15 - TGTGCCACCAGCAGAGATAGGACTGCTATAGGGAATGAGCAGTTCTTC CATSRDRTAIGNEQFF
TRBJ1-3 TRBD1 TRBV7-7 - TGTGCTAGCAGTACAGGGGCTGGAAACACCATATATTTT CASSTGAGNTIYF
TRBJ2-7 TRBD2 TRBV4-1 - TGCGCCAGCAGCCAAGAACCTAGCGGGATAGGTAACGAGCAGTACTTC CASSQEPSGIGNEQYF
TRBJ2-5 - TRBV7-9 - TGTGCCAGCAGCTTTACAGAGTACCAAGAGACCCAGTACTTC CASSFTEYQETQYF
TRBJ2-3 - TRBV27 many TGTGCCAGCAGTTTGGCCTTGGGTAGCACAGATACGCAGTATTTT CASSLALGSTDTQYF
TRBJ1-1 - TRBV29-1 many TGCAGCGTTGAAGATCACGGGCCAGGAGGCTACACTGAAGCTTTCTTT CSVEDHGPGGYTEAFF
TRBJ2-3 - TRBV5-1 - TGCGCCAGCAGCTTGGCGATAGAGACAGATACGCAGTATTTT CASSLAIETDTQYF
TRBJ1-1 - TRBV18 - TGTGCCAGCTCACCAGGGCAGGGGAATGGTGGCACTGAAGCTTTCTTT CASSPGQGNGGTEAFF
TRBJ2-3 - TRBV7-2 - TGTGCCAGCAGCTTTTCGGTTTCGGGGGCGGATACGCAGTATTTT CASSFSVSGADTQYF
TRBJ2-1 - TRBV10-3 few TGTGCCATCAGCCCTGGGGCGCGGGGCCACAATGAGCAGTTCTTC CAISPGARGHNEQFF
TRBJ2-2 TRBD2 TRBV12-3/TRBV12-4 few TGTGCCAGCAGTTTATCGACTAGCGGCACCGGGGAGCTGTTTTTT CASSLSTSGTGELFF
TRBJ1-1 TRBD1 TRBV29-1 - TGCAGCGTTGAATTAGGGGGCGGCACTGAAGCTTTCTTT CSVELGGGTEAFF
TRBJ1-1 - TRBV20-1 - TGCAGTGCTAGCGGGGGCCAGCTGAACACTGAAGCTTTCTTT CSASGGQLNTEAFF
TRBJ1-3 - TRBV29-1 once TGCAGCGTTGACTTAGGGTCTGGAAACACCATATATTTT CSVDLGSGNTIYF
TRBJ2-1 - TRBV28 - TGTGCCAGCAGTCTACTGGACGATAACAATGAGCAGTTCTTC CASSLLDDNNEQFF
TRBJ2-7 - TRBV7-2 many TGTGCCAGCAGCTTGGGGGGGGCGCCCGAGCAGTACTTC CASSLGGAPEQYF
TRBJ1-5 - TRBV6-1 - TGTGCCAGCAGTCCCGGACTTAAGAGCAATCAGCCCCAGCATTTT CASSPGLKSNQPQHF
TRBJ1-1 - TRBV15 - TGTGCCACCAGCAGAGCCCTCCCCGGGACAGAAGCTTTCTTT CATSRALPGTEAFF
TRBJ2-5 - TRBV12-3/TRBV12-4 few TGTGCCAGCAGTTTTTGGGAGACCCAGTACTTC CASSFWETQYF
TRBJ2-7 TRBD2 TRBV7-9 - TGTGCCAGCAATCTAGCGGGAGCCTACGAGCAGTACTTC CASNLAGAYEQYF
TRBJ1-4 - TRBV25-1 many TGTGCCAGCAGTGATGGAGTCTTCGGTGAAAAACTGTTTTTT CASSDGVFGEKLFF
TRBJ2-7 - TRBV20-1 few TGCAGTGCTAGCCGAGACGAGCAGTACTTC CSASRDEQYF
TRBJ2-1 TRBD2 TRBV12-3/TRBV12-4 - TGTGCCAGCAGTCCCCTCGGACTAGCGGGAGGGATTGAGCAGTTCTTC CASSPLGLAGGIEQFF
TRBJ2-5 TRBD2 TRBV9 - TGTGCCAGCAGTTTCGCGGGAGGTAAAGAGACCCAGTACTTC CASSFAGGKETQYF
TRBJ2-1 TRBD1 TRBV29-1 few TGCAGCGTTCAGAGCATGACAGGGGGCCCCAGGAACCTTTACAATGAGCAGTTCTTC CSVQSMTGGPRNLYNEQFF
TRBJ2-1 TRBD2 TRBV14 many TGTGCCAGCAGCCCGTTCGCGGGAGGGAGCAATGAGCAGTTCTTC CASSPFAGGSNEQFF
TRBJ1-5 - TRBV20-1 many TGCAGTGCTAGGCTTGGACCCACCAATCAGCCCCAGCATTTT CSARLGPTNQPQHF